The T cell receptor (beta chain) under discussion was sequenced for a study of Graves' ophthalmopathy and Graves' hyperthyroidism. This CDR3 is built from 14 residues. Germline loops: CDR1 DFQATT, CDR2 SNEGSKA (reference sequence). V gave up 6 bases and J gave up 5 bases, with 17 bases separating them. As the template, RNA transcripts were used to amplify TCR beta CDR3 regions. Following a first-round RT-PCR that used HTBI primers, a second-round multiplex PCR was carried out. Each CDR3 protein is one row after TCRdb ran MiXCR on the multiplex PCR reads. In the table there are 11,000 to 15,000 distinct CDR3 sequences, about half of which are singletons.

The material sequenced was peripheral blood. This TCR derives from a woman aged 30 to 39 with Graves' ophthalmopathy. V usage is TRBV20-1 and J usage is TRBJ2-4; a possible D gene is TRBD2 (6 bases). The CDR3, as DNA: TGCAGTGCCCACTGGAGGGCGATCGAAAACATTCAGTACTTC. Translating it yields CSAHWRAIENIQYF.